Given below is one T cell receptor (beta chain) in context. The source of the sample is a study of blood T cell repertoires in COVID-19. About the study: The United States, Italy and Spain provided the acute and convalescent COVID-19 samples. PBMCs, B-cell-depleted T cells, or T cells were the source of the cDNA or gDNA that made up the material.

Participants were aged roughly 18 to 90 years from approximately 24 US areas. Source study methods: Researchers report that nucleated cell counts were estimated from reference gene primer amplification. Data came from immunoSEQ multiplex PCR; TCRdb stores just in-frame clones and leaves some out. V, J and clone size were drawn from that table, and D and trimming were deduced from the DNA. The sample has about 160,000 clones; roughly 80% are singletons. The clonotype was recovered from a woman in her thirties or forties with acute COVID-19. The sequenced sample consisted of PBMCs or T cells enriched from blood (not recorded which).

The chain's CDR3 is CATTGRGANYGYTF. The CDR3 DNA reads TGTGCCACCACCGGCCGCGGGGCCAACTATGGCTACACCTTC. V and J are TRBV24-1 and TRBJ1-2; tentatively, D is TRBD1 (5 bases). This CDR3 is built from 14 residues. The germline gives CDR1 KGHDR, CDR2 SFDVKD. V was clipped by 8 bases and J by 2 bases, with 14 bases between them.